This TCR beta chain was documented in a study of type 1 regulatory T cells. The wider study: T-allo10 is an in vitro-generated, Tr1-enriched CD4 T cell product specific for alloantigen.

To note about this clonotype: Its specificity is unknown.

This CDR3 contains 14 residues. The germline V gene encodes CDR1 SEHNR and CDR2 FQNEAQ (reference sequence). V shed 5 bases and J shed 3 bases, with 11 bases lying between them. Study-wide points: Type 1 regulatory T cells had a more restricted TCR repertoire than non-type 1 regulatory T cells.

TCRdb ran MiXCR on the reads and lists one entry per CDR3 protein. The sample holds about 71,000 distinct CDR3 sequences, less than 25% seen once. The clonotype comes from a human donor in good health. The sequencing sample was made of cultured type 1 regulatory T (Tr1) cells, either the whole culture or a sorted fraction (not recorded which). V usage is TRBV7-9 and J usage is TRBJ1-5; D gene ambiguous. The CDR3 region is CASSPDGYNQPQHF. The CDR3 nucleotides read TGTGCCAGCAGCCCAGACGGGTACAATCAGCCCCAGCATTTT.